The 18 T cell receptor beta chains in this list originate from one sample, sequenced in a study of blood T cells in healthy people across ages. For the second PCR, which ran for roughly 6 to 12 cycles, a sample-barcoded 5' primer and a J-beta primer mix were used. TCRdb analysed the 5' RACE reads with MiXCR anew, one entry per CDR3 protein. The table shows some 1,000,000 distinct CDR3 sequences, with about 25% occurring only once. The data were also submitted as part of a second study, on T cells of mothers and their children.

Source material: blood. These TCRs come from a girl aged 2-10 years in good health.

The chain joins TRBV10-3 to TRBJ2-5, with D possibly matching TRBD2 (7 bases). Germline V lookup: CDR1 ENHRY, CDR2 SYGVKD. Trimming took 4 bases from V and 2 from J, leaving 14 bases between them. The CDR3 extends over 15 amino acids. CDR3 DNA: TGTGCCATCAGTGTGATGGCGGGGGCTCAAGAGACCCAGTACTTC. This encodes CAISVMAGAQETQYF.

This clonotype was recorded a few times. One end of the junction does not line up with germline, which may come from a read error. The gene calls are TRBV2 and TRBJ2-5, with TRBD2 matching 8 bases. The end of the DNA aligns better with TRBJ2-1, so the J call may be wrong. This CDR3 is built from 15 residues. Germline CDR1 is SNHLY and CDR2 is FYNNEI. CDR3 sequence: CASSTPRLAGNGQFF. For the CDR3, the DNA is TGTGCCAGCAGTACCCCCAGGCTAGCGGGTAATGGGCAGTTCTTC.

This clonotype has only a few counts. CDR3 amino acids: CASSPKGRGRWAQYF. DNA for the CDR3: TGTGCCAGCAGCCCCAAGGGACGCGGCCGGTGGGCCCAGTACTTC. V and J are TRBV5-6 and TRBJ2-5, with D possibly called TRBD1 or TRBD2 (5 bases each). Trimming cost V 4 bases and J 9 bases, with 22 bases left between them. The CDR3 spans 15 residues. From germline, CDR1 is SGHDT and CDR2 YYEEEE.

There are many counts of this clonotype. The chain couples TRBV4-2 to TRBJ2-1; 10 bases are a match to TRBD2. With V trimmed by 4 bases and J by 5 bases, 5 bases remained unmatched. Germline V gives CDR1 LGHNA, CDR2 YNFKEQ. The CDR3 runs 15 residues. CDR3 sequence (DNA): TGTGCCAGCAGCCCTGGACTAGCGGAGAACAATGAGCAGTTCTTC. Its translation is CASSPGLAENNEQFF.

This clonotype came up a few times. V usage is TRBV7-3 and J usage is TRBJ2-7; no clear D gene. The CDR3 spans 14 residues. Looked up from germline, CDR1 is SGHTA and CDR2 is FQGTGA. Trimming shortened V by 1 base and J by 6 bases, and 13 bases separated the two germline ends. CDR3 residues: CASSLSVDSTEQYF. The CDR3 bases are TGTGCCAGCAGCTTAAGTGTCGACTCCACCGAGCAGTACTTC.

V gene TRBV20-1 combines with J gene TRBJ2-5, with 7 nucleotides matching TRBD1. The J call may be in error: the DNA end matches TRBJ2-7 better. The CDR3 length is 12 residues. Per the germline V gene, CDR1 is DFQATT and CDR2 is SNEGSKA (reference sequence). The CDR3 sequence is CSPRGQTYEQYF. The DNA of the CDR3 is TGCAGCCCGAGGGGACAGACTTACGAGCAGTACTTC.

V is TRBV7-9 and J is TRBJ1-1; D gene unclear. With 5 bases removed from V and 6 bases from J, the gap between germline ends came to 7 bases. Per germline, CDR1 SEHNR and CDR2 FQNEAQ (reference sequence). There are 11 residues in the CDR3. CDR3 DNA sequence: TGTGCCAGCAGCGGTCTGCCTGAAGCTTTCTTT. It specifies CASSGLPEAFF.

Only a few counts were recorded for this clonotype. The chain carries TRBV29-1 and TRBJ2-5, with 10 positions matching TRBD1. Germline values: CDR1 SQVTM, CDR2 ANQGSEA. The CDR3 consists of 14 residues. With V trimmed by 7 bases and J by 8 bases, 13 bases remained unmatched. CDR3 sequence reads: CSARVIGTGATQYF. The CDR3, as DNA: TGCAGCGCCCGGGTGATCGGGACAGGGGCCACCCAGTACTTC.

The gene calls are TRBV3-1 and TRBJ1-1; possibly TRBD1 for D (6 bases). This CDR3 region has 17 residues. Deletions cut 3 bases from V and 1 base from J, with 18 bases between. From germline, CDR1 is LGHDT and CDR2 YNNKEL (reference sequence). The CDR3 sequence is CASSQGGAGDQNTEAFF. CDR3 nucleotides: TGTGCCAGCAGCCAGGGGGGGGCAGGGGATCAGAACACTGAAGCTTTCTTT.

The genes are TRBV7-9 and TRBJ1-2; TRBD1 is a possible D gene (5 bases). Trimming stripped 5 bases from V and 4 bases from J, with 14 bases between. The CDR3 is made up of 14 amino acids. From germline, CDR1 is SEHNR and CDR2 FQNEAQ (reference sequence). CDR3 residues: CASSPGTAGYGYTF. The CDR3 DNA sequence: TGTGCCAGCAGCCCAGGGACGGCTGGCTATGGCTACACCTTC. The full variable domain, with the rest looked up from reference TRBV7-9 and TRBJ1-2, is DTGVSQNPRHKITKRGQNVTFRCDPISEHNRLYWYRQTLGQGPEFLTYFQNEAQLEKSRLLSDRFSAERPKGSFSTLEIQRTEQGDSAMYLCASSPGTAGYGYTFGSGTRLTVV.

This clonotype was seen more than once but under ten times. V usage is TRBV4-2 and J usage is TRBJ2-4; D unclear. CDR3 length: 17 residues. Germline V CDR1 and CDR2: LGHNA, YNFKEQ. The V gene lost 0 bases and the J gene lost 1 base, with 13 bases spanning the gap. The CDR3 is CASSQEGPTSAKNIQYF. CDR3 sequence (DNA): TGTGCCAGCAGCCAAGAAGGGCCAACGTCGGCCAAAAACATTCAGTACTTC.

This chain joins TRBV21-1 and TRBJ2-3; TRBD2, as called in the table, went unchecked against the DNA. TRBV21-1 is flagged as a pseudogene. The CDR3 length is 22 residues. DNA of the CDR3: TGTGCCAGCAGTCTGAAGAAGCCGGAAACTAGGACTAGCGGGAGGTCCACAGATACGCAGTATTTT. It codes for CASSLKKPETRTSGRSTDTQYF.

Notes on this clonotype: One end of the junction does not line up with germline, which may come from a read error. The chain combines TRBV19 with TRBJ1-6, with no clear D. CDR3 length equals 14 residues. Germline-derived CDR1 and CDR2 are LNHDA and SQIVND (reference sequence). CDR3 coding DNA: TGTGTCAGTAGTATAGGCGACCCAAATTCACCCCTCCACTTT. Its translation: CVSSIGDPNSPLHF.

On this clonotype itself: One end of the junction does not line up with germline, which may come from a read error. The V call is TRBV7-9, the J call TRBJ2-3; D unresolved. Germline V lookup: CDR1 SEHNR, CDR2 FQNEAQ (reference sequence). The length of the CDR3 is 12 residues. The CDR3 coding sequence is TGTGCCAGCAGCTTCGAGCCTCGTACGCAGTACTTT. This encodes CASSFEPRTQYF.

This clonotype was picked up a small number of times. V gene TRBV14 combines with J gene TRBJ1-1, with 7 bases fitting TRBD1. The germline V gene encodes CDR1 SGHDN and CDR2 FVKESK. The CDR3 loop spans 14 amino acids. V lost 4 bases to trimming and J lost 4 bases; unmatched junction nucleotides: 6. CDR3 amino acids: CASSLLPGGTEAFF. For the CDR3, the DNA is TGTGCCAGCAGCCTTTTACCAGGGGGCACTGAAGCTTTCTTT.

This clonotype appeared a few times. The chain links TRBV27 to TRBJ2-3, with D unclear. V gave up 5 bases and J gave up 7 bases, with 10 bases separating them. The CDR3 has 12 residues. Germline V lookup: CDR1 MNHEY, CDR2 SMNVEV (reference sequence). CDR3 nucleotides: TGTGCCAGCAGTGGGCCCCCGAATACGCAGTATTTT. It specifies CASSGPPNTQYF.

The rearrangement uses TRBV4-3 and TRBJ1-1; no firm D call. This CDR3 has 15 amino acids. V was trimmed by 5 bases and J by 3 bases, leaving 16 bases between them. The germline V gene encodes CDR1 LGHNA and CDR2 YSLEER. This CDR3 reads CASSVEREWDTEAFF. CDR3 nucleotide sequence: TGCGCCAGCAGCGTCGAGAGGGAGTGGGACACTGAAGCTTTCTTT.

This clonotype turned up a few times. This chain joins TRBV24-1 and TRBJ1-2; maybe TRBD1 (6 bases). The V end lost 3 bases, the J end lost 5 bases, and 24 bases lay between the germline ends. The germline CDR1 and CDR2 sequences are KGHDR and SFDVKD. CDR3 size: 18 residues. The CDR3 loop is CATSDDKGPGGRNYGYTF. The CDR3 DNA sequence: TGTGCCACCAGTGATGATAAGGGTCCTGGGGGGCGAAATTATGGCTACACCTTC.